This TCR beta chain was observed in a study of T-cell memory formation after mild COVID-19. Via MiXCR, TCRdb re-called the 5' RACE reads, giving one row per CDR3 protein. The sample gives roughly 450,000 distinct CDR3 sequences, 15% to 20% of which show up once; 9% to 15% is in the top ten. Sequencing was done on a sample of PBMCs or a T cell subset sorted from them (not recorded which). This sequence originates from an adult woman who had mild COVID-19 (a few samples of this study predate the infection). Cell type and time point are not known.

The CDR3: CASSVATSAWNEQFF. In DNA, the CDR3 is TGCGCCAGCAGCGTCGCGACTAGCGCCTGGAATGAGCAGTTCTTC. The chain links TRBV5-1 to TRBJ2-1; 8 bases align to TRBD2. J gave up 7 bases and V 4 bases, and 10 bases lay outside the gene matches. Germline CDR1 reads SGHRS; CDR2 reads YFSETQ. The CDR3 length is 15 residues.